Listed below are T cell receptor beta chains from one sample, sequenced in a study of CD8 T cells in Susac syndrome. TCRdb used MiXCR to reprocess the immunoSEQ multiplex PCR reads, holding one entry per CDR3 protein. Among about 300,000 distinct CDR3 sequences, 70% to 90% were seen once, and the ten largest hold 0.21%. The sample consisted of CD8+ T cells from PBMCs. The source is a human donor with multiple sclerosis. CDR3s include the opening cysteine and the closing phenylalanine or tryptophan.

V	J	CDR3
TRBV2	TRBJ2-2	CASKGRANTGELFF
TRBV6-5	TRBJ1-4	CASQTGQGAKLFF
TRBV6-2/TRBV6-3	TRBJ2-5	CASRGDPGQGPRRLAEGQETQYF
TRBV16	TRBJ2-5	CASGGHDQETQYF
TRBV6-2/TRBV6-3	TRBJ2-7	CASNSQSYEQYF
TRBV28	TRBJ2-1	CASSLPGLAGVVNEQFF
TRBV6-5	TRBJ2-4	CASSWLTDLAKNIQYF
TRBV2	TRBJ2-1	CASSVRFGPGVYEQFF
TRBV2	TRBJ2-1	CASSEKAAEYNEQFF
TRBV16	TRBJ2-7	CASSPWTSGNGYEQYF
TRBV6-6	TRBJ1-2	CASSYSMGGQYYGYTF
TRBV27	TRBJ2-7	CASRRQRGYEQYF
TRBV28	TRBJ2-3	CATKTGGDTQYF
TRBV7-9	TRBJ1-6	CASSFLPGLDNSPLHF
TRBV20-1	TRBJ2-3	CSARDTTGGAQIAWTQYF
TRBV27	TRBJ2-7	CASSFEGGATLYEQYF
TRBV30	TRBJ2-7	CAWTWFAGDYEQYF
TRBV7-9	TRBJ2-5	CATTTGTSGSHSGTQYF
TRBV7-8	TRBJ1-5	CASSLDLAPGQPQHF
TRBV7-8	TRBJ2-1	CASSLVASGAYNEQFF
TRBV20-1	TRBJ1-1	CSARERGITEAFF
TRBV6-4	TRBJ2-1	CARTGGVSTNEQFF
TRBV29-1	TRBJ2-3	CSVLGLAGVGDTQYF
TRBV2	TRBJ2-1	CASSDPSGSYEQFF
TRBV19	TRBJ2-7	CASSGRGDYEQYF
TRBV19	TRBJ1-5	CASSITGYQPQHF
TRBV5-1	TRBJ2-1	CASSLVRTRAYNEQFF
TRBV4-3	TRBJ2-1	CASSQDEAGMVYNEQFF
TRBV7-9	TRBJ2-2	CASSRDRDTGELFF
TRBV5-6	TRBJ2-1	CASSLVTSMVGNEQFF
TRBV7-6	TRBJ1-1	CASSQDQGAFPLNEAFF
TRBV6-2/TRBV6-3	TRBJ1-5	CASSGTGVGNQPQHF
TRBV7-9	TRBJ2-2	CASERLVTGELFF
TRBV19	TRBJ2-1	CASSWRDHYNEQFF
TRBV10-3	TRBJ2-4	CAISAGGAGSQYF
TRBV29-1	TRBJ2-7	CSVFAGLTNYEQYF
TRBV3-1	TRBJ1-1	CASSLEQGPNTEAFF
TRBV10-3	TRBJ2-5	CAISGVREETQYF
TRBV18	TRBJ2-7	CASCTGPLEQYF
TRBV4-3	TRBJ2-5	CASSHRGLGETQYF
TRBV6-5	TRBJ1-1	CASSYPGDTEAFF
TRBV30	TRBJ2-2	CAWCDTGELFF
TRBV4-3	TRBJ2-7	CVSSQDRLAGGYEQYF
TRBV24-1	TRBJ2-1	CATSDFPSPTAYNEQFF
TRBV2	TRBJ2-7	CASSPASGISYEQYF
TRBV28	TRBJ2-7	CASSLVQGVPLEQYF
TRBV6-5	TRBJ1-1	CASSYGSRTEAFF
TRBV29-1	TRBJ1-2	CSVGQGASDDYTF
TRBV5-6	TRBJ2-1	CASSDSIGPGNEQFF
TRBV20-1	TRBJ2-1	CSEVTGSYNEQFF
TRBV5-1	TRBJ2-2	CASSLTAETHTGELFF
TRBV4-1	TRBJ2-7	CASSPSGVPSYEQYF
TRBV3-1	TRBJ2-3	CASSPRPLHTDTQYF
TRBV19	TRBJ1-1	CASRLGGNTEAFF